These T cell receptor beta chains were read from a single sample in a study of response to subunit inactivated influenza vaccine. TCRdb processed the RT-PCR reads anew with MiXCR; each CDR3 protein has one entry. The sample has roughly 170,000 distinct CDR3 sequences, nearly 9.5% seen once. Sequences were derived from non-naive T cells sorted from PBMCs, sampled on the day of vaccination. The origin of the receptors is a man in his fifties who received an inactivated influenza vaccine. Both conserved end residues are part of each CDR3. The size of a clone is reported for some rows only, either as once, few or many, or as a class for expanded clones.

CDR3 protein: CASNRDSNSPLHF
clone size: NA
V gene: TRBV4-1
J gene: TRBJ1-6

CDR3 protein: CASMGQGWPEAFF
clone size: few
V gene: TRBV6-1
J gene: TRBJ1-1

CDR3 protein: CASRPYRDSPLHF
clone size: many
V gene: TRBV12-3/TRBV12-4
J gene: TRBJ1-6

CDR3 protein: CATASPSYNEQFF
clone size: NA
V gene: TRBV10-3
J gene: TRBJ2-1

CDR3 protein: CASSTGPRNSPLHF
clone size: few
V gene: TRBV12-3/TRBV12-4
J gene: TRBJ1-6

CDR3 protein: CASSYSMQAVSSYNEQFF
clone size: NA
V gene: TRBV6-2/TRBV6-3
J gene: TRBJ2-1

CDR3 protein: CASRTTDTQYF
clone size: NA
V gene: TRBV11-2
J gene: TRBJ2-3

CDR3 protein: CSARDLGSGRRNEQFF
clone size: many
V gene: TRBV20-1
J gene: TRBJ2-1

CDR3 protein: CATTQQAGFTGELFF
clone size: once
V gene: TRBV3-1
J gene: TRBJ2-2

CDR3 protein: CASSLGGSQWQPQHF
clone size: many
V gene: TRBV5-5
J gene: TRBJ1-5

CDR3 protein: CASSLSTGGSYNEQFF
clone size: medium-sized
V gene: TRBV28
J gene: TRBJ2-1

CDR3 protein: CASSQGSARGRETQYF
clone size: NA
V gene: TRBV4-1
J gene: TRBJ2-5

CDR3 protein: CASSGSGTRMNTEAFF
clone size: NA
V gene: TRBV9
J gene: TRBJ1-1

CDR3 protein: CASSQGSGAFYGYTF
clone size: NA
V gene: TRBV4-3
J gene: TRBJ1-2

CDR3 protein: CASSEAGGGETQYF
clone size: medium-sized
V gene: TRBV9
J gene: TRBJ2-5

CDR3 protein: CASRARQVEFF
clone size: few
V gene: TRBV6-1
J gene: TRBJ2-1

CDR3 protein: CASSPGSWDAQFF
clone size: many
V gene: TRBV11-1
J gene: TRBJ2-1

CDR3 protein: CASSSQDFLSSYEQYF
clone size: many
V gene: TRBV28
J gene: TRBJ2-7

CDR3 protein: CASSPNRGYSYEQYF
clone size: many
V gene: TRBV11-2
J gene: TRBJ2-7

CDR3 protein: CSVIRGGEGAFF
clone size: few
V gene: TRBV20-1
J gene: TRBJ1-1

CDR3 protein: CASSSPGGGNEQFF
clone size: NA
V gene: TRBV7-3
J gene: TRBJ2-1

CDR3 protein: CASSYGQGGAEAFF
clone size: few
V gene: TRBV11-2
J gene: TRBJ1-1

CDR3 protein: CASSSQTGGGETQYF
clone size: few
V gene: TRBV7-2
J gene: TRBJ2-5

CDR3 protein: CAIERAGSNEQFF
clone size: many
V gene: TRBV10-3
J gene: TRBJ2-1

CDR3 protein: CASSYEVNQPQHF
clone size: NA
V gene: TRBV6-2/TRBV6-3
J gene: TRBJ1-5

CDR3 protein: CASSTRGAKNTEAFF
clone size: NA
V gene: TRBV6-1
J gene: TRBJ1-1

CDR3 protein: CASSRGVAGVRGEQFF
clone size: NA
V gene: TRBV7-2
J gene: TRBJ2-1

CDR3 protein: CAISDRADQPQHF
clone size: NA
V gene: TRBV6-2/TRBV6-3
J gene: TRBJ1-5

CDR3 protein: CASSYSGGGSYEQYF
clone size: few
V gene: TRBV6-5
J gene: TRBJ2-7

CDR3 protein: CAIRQGVNTGELFF
clone size: few
V gene: TRBV10-3
J gene: TRBJ2-2

CDR3 protein: CASRGGGWADTQYF
clone size: many
V gene: TRBV12-3/TRBV12-4
J gene: TRBJ2-3

CDR3 protein: CASSQHTNTGELFF
clone size: many
V gene: TRBV4-2
J gene: TRBJ2-2

CDR3 protein: CASSLSGLNKETQYF
clone size: few
V gene: TRBV5-1
J gene: TRBJ2-5

CDR3 protein: CSARGDRGHGGYGYTF
clone size: NA
V gene: TRBV20-1
J gene: TRBJ1-2

CDR3 protein: CSVATGSGNQPQHF
clone size: many
V gene: TRBV29-1
J gene: TRBJ1-5

CDR3 protein: CATSDPRGPSTDTQYF
clone size: NA
V gene: TRBV24-1
J gene: TRBJ2-3

CDR3 protein: CASRPRQGNEQFF
clone size: few
V gene: TRBV7-8
J gene: TRBJ2-1

CDR3 protein: CASSFSRAGELFF
clone size: few
V gene: TRBV12-3/TRBV12-4
J gene: TRBJ2-2

CDR3 protein: CSAHRGTSYNEQFF
clone size: NA
V gene: TRBV20-1
J gene: TRBJ2-1

CDR3 protein: CASSPPGHLGLNNEQFF
clone size: few
V gene: TRBV3-1
J gene: TRBJ2-1

CDR3 protein: CSVTYSASTDTQYF
clone size: few
V gene: TRBV29-1
J gene: TRBJ2-3

CDR3 protein: CAISGGSNQPQHF
clone size: many
V gene: TRBV12-3/TRBV12-4
J gene: TRBJ1-5

CDR3 protein: CASSFSGTEPANYGYTF
clone size: few
V gene: TRBV7-9
J gene: TRBJ1-2

CDR3 protein: CASAQDYNSPLHF
clone size: few
V gene: TRBV12-3/TRBV12-4
J gene: TRBJ1-6

CDR3 protein: CASSETPQGGNEYF
clone size: many
V gene: TRBV9
J gene: TRBJ2-3

CDR3 protein: CASGPGAMIYEQYF
clone size: many
V gene: TRBV5-5
J gene: TRBJ2-7

CDR3 protein: CASSPVGTSGGGAKNIQYF
clone size: few
V gene: TRBV27
J gene: TRBJ2-4

CDR3 protein: CASSKKRGGVETQYF
clone size: NA
V gene: TRBV7-2
J gene: TRBJ2-5

CDR3 protein: CSAQPFSSYEQYF
clone size: NA
V gene: TRBV20-1
J gene: TRBJ2-7

CDR3 protein: CASSDRGREKLFF
clone size: NA
V gene: TRBV6-1
J gene: TRBJ1-4

CDR3 protein: CASSLGTRPGDEQYF
clone size: few
V gene: TRBV5-8
J gene: TRBJ2-7

CDR3 protein: CSAAIGATNEKLFF
clone size: few
V gene: TRBV20-1
J gene: TRBJ1-4

CDR3 protein: CASSIGLAGGVEQFF
clone size: many
V gene: TRBV7-8
J gene: TRBJ2-1

CDR3 protein: CASSPQAREQYF
clone size: many
V gene: TRBV7-2
J gene: TRBJ2-7